The 26 T cell receptor beta chains presented below share a single source sample, sequenced in a study of OX40 agonist ivuxolimab in advanced cancers. Libraries came from the immunoSEQ multiplex PCR assay. Held by TCRdb, this immuneACCESS table contains in-frame sequences only and omits some clones. Under half of the omission traces to an unresolved V gene where checked; the cause of the rest is unknown. In this sample the table shows about 54,000 clones, about four fifths of which occur a single time. The ten biggest clones cover 1.2% of the sample. The sample was CD4+ or CD8+ T cells sorted from blood, taken in a trial of the OX40 agonist ivuxolimab. Receptor source: an adult with an advanced solid tumor such as melanoma, head and neck, liver or kidney cancer.

This chain joins TRBV27 and TRBJ2-3; D unclear. The germline V gene encodes CDR1 MNHEY and CDR2 SMNVEV (reference sequence). V was cut by 5 bases and J by 5 bases, with 11 bases left in between. The CDR3 is 13 residues long. In DNA form, the CDR3 reads TGTGCCAGCAGTACCCGTAGTGGAGATACGCAGTATTTT. Protein product: CASSTRSGDTQYF.

The rearrangement uses TRBV6-5 and TRBJ1-2; the D is unclear. Germline assignment: CDR1 MNHEY and CDR2 SVGAGI. This CDR3 has 13 amino acids. The germline V and J ends were trimmed by 6 bases and 4 bases, with 12 bases remaining between them. CDR3 residues: CASSPLSPYGYTF. The CDR3 coding sequence is TGTGCCAGCAGCCCTCTGTCCCCCTATGGCTACACCTTC.

The table lists this clone with a count of one. V usage is TRBV6-1 and J usage is TRBJ2-5; the D is unclear. The CDR3 extends over 13 amino acids. Trimming took 6 bases from V and 2 from J, leaving 10 bases between them. Germline CDR1 MNHNS, CDR2 SASEGT. In DNA form, the CDR3 reads TGTGCCAGCAGAGCCACATCGCAAGAGACCCAGTACTTC. It translates to CASRATSQETQYF.

This clone was found a few times. This chain joins TRBV2 and TRBJ2-7; TRBD2 aligns across 7 bases. V was clipped by 8 bases and J by 1 base; unmatched bases: 8. Germline values: CDR1 SNHLY, CDR2 FYNNEI. The CDR3 has 14 residues. The DNA of the CDR3 is TGTGCCAGCTCCTCGCCGGGACTATCCTACGAGCAGTACTTC. This translates into CASSSPGLSYEQYF.

The V call is TRBV28, the J call TRBJ2-1; a weak D match, TRBD2 (6 bases). The CDR3 length is 18 residues. Trimming removed 3 bases from V and 0 bases from J, with 18 bases in between. Germline CDR1 is MDHEN and CDR2 is SYDVKM. The CDR3 bases are TGTGCCAGCAGTTTGGGGAGGAGAGCGCCGAGCTCCTACAATGAGCAGTTCTTC. This sequence encodes CASSLGRRAPSSYNEQFF.

This clone appeared a single time. The V and J genes are TRBV6-4 and TRBJ2-7, with TRBD1 matching over 8 bases. Germline-derived CDR1 and CDR2 are MRHNA and SNTAGT. The CDR3 is 14 amino acids. V gave up 0 bases and J gave up 5 bases; unmatched junction bases: 3. The CDR3 nucleotides are TGTGCCAGCAGTGACTCTGACAGGGGAAACGAGCAGTACTTC. Encoded protein: CASSDSDRGNEQYF.

The chain recombines TRBV5-1 with TRBJ2-7; 10 bases agree with TRBD1. Germline CDR1 SGHRS, CDR2 YFSETQ. V lost 0 bases and J lost 4; bases outside the gene matches: 4. CDR3 length: 15 residues. Here the CDR3 DNA reads TGCGCCAGCAGCTTGGGTGGGACAGGGGTTTACGAGCAGTACTTC. As protein: CASSLGGTGVYEQYF.

The chain couples TRBV21-1 to TRBJ2-7; the D call in the table, TRBD1, was not verified against the DNA. TRBV21-1 is a pseudogene segment. The CDR3 is made up of 15 amino acids. CDR3 nucleotide sequence: TGTGCCAGCAGCAGCCGGGACAGGGAGACCTACGAGCAGTACTTC. This codes for CASSSRDRETYEQYF.

The V and J genes are TRBV29-1 and TRBJ1-5, with 8 bases that match TRBD1. This CDR3 is 13 amino acids long. The ends lost 1 base at V and 4 bases at J; junction bases unmatched: 0. Looked up from germline, CDR1 is SQVTM and CDR2 is ANQGSEA. The CDR3 protein is CSVEGTGNQPQHF. As DNA, the CDR3 is TGCAGCGTTGAAGGGACAGGGAATCAGCCCCAGCATTTT.

The J gene is TRBJ2-5, the V gene TRBV7-7, with D perhaps matching TRBD1 or TRBD2 (5 bases each). The length of the CDR3 is 14 residues. Germline values: CDR1 SSHAT, CDR2 FNYEAQ (reference sequence). V was clipped by 5 bases and J by 5 bases, with 15 bases between them. CDR3 residues: CASSPGPRRETQYF. CDR3 bases: TGTGCCAGCAGCCCAGGGCCCCGGAGGGAGACCCAGTACTTC.

CDR3 coding DNA: TGTGCCAGTAGTATTTCCCGGGAATCGGGTGAGCAGTTCTTC. As protein: CASSISRESGEQFF. V usage is TRBV19 and J usage is TRBJ2-1; tentative D call: TRBD2 (5 bases). V was clipped by 3 bases and J by 9 bases, with 15 bases between them. Germline CDR1 LNHDA, CDR2 SQIVND (reference sequence). The CDR3 sequence is 14 residues long.

The chain recombines TRBV15 with TRBJ2-7, with 7 bases that match TRBD2. CDR1 is LNHNV, CDR2 YYDKDF, per germline (reference sequence). J lost 6 bases, V lost 3 bases, and 5 bases had no gene match. CDR3 length: 13 amino acids. The CDR3 spells CATSRGGRAEQYF. DNA for the CDR3: TGTGCCACCAGCAGGGGAGGGCGGGCCGAGCAGTACTTC.

The chain employs TRBV6-6 and TRBJ2-5; D remains ambiguous. The CDR3 spans 14 residues. CDR1 is MNHNY and CDR2 is SVGAGI in the germline V gene (reference sequence). V dropped 2 bases and J dropped 0 bases, with 7 bases sitting between them. CDR3 protein: CASSYGEYQETQYF. CDR3 sequence (DNA): TGTGCCAGCAGTTACGGGGAATACCAAGAGACCCAGTACTTC.

The V gene is TRBV19, the J gene TRBJ2-5, with D perhaps given as TRBD1 or TRBD2 (6 bases each). CDR3 length equals 13 residues. The V and J ends lost 6 bases and 4 bases respectively, with 12 bases between them. Germline V gene data show CDR1 as LNHDA and CDR2 as SQIVND (reference sequence). CDR3 sequence: CASSGGARETQYF. CDR3 nucleotide sequence: TGTGCCAGTAGCGGGGGCGCGAGAGAGACCCAGTACTTC.

This sequence joins TRBV25-1 and TRBJ2-2; D remains ambiguous. The V end lost 6 bases, the J end lost 6 bases, and 17 bases lay between the germline ends. The CDR3 consists of 15 residues. CDR1 is MGHDK and CDR2 is SYGVNS in the germline V gene. CDR3 bases: TGTGCCAGCAGCCCGAGGCAGTGGTACGCCGGGGAGCTGTTTTTT. This translates into CASSPRQWYAGELFF.

This clone was recorded only once. The CDR3 DNA sequence: TGCAGCGTCTCCCCCGAAAGCACAGATACGCAGTATTTT. Protein product: CSVSPESTDTQYF. V is TRBV29-1 and J is TRBJ2-3; D remains ambiguous. Looked up from germline, CDR1 is SQVTM and CDR2 is ANQGSEA. The V end was cut by 6 bases, the J end by 0 bases, with 10 bases between. The CDR3 has 13 residues.

The rearrangement links TRBV4-2 to TRBJ2-1; maybe TRBD1 (5 bases). The CDR3 spans 14 residues. Per the germline V gene, CDR1 is LGHNA and CDR2 is YNFKEQ. V dropped 0 bases and J dropped 8 bases, with 11 bases sitting between them. The CDR3 sequence is CASSQEQGGHEQFF. CDR3 bases: TGTGCCAGCAGCCAAGAGCAGGGTGGCCATGAGCAGTTCTTC.

The chain uses TRBV2 and TRBJ1-4, with TRBD1 as a possible D gene (5 bases). Looked up from germline, CDR1 is SNHLY and CDR2 is FYNNEI. This CDR3 spans 14 amino acids. The V end was cut by 4 bases, the J end by 8 bases, with 14 bases between. The CDR3 here is CASSAYPGEEKLFF. CDR3 nucleotide sequence: TGTGCCAGCAGTGCCTACCCGGGGGAGGAAAAACTGTTTTTT.

The chain has TRBV5-4 and TRBJ2-3, with D perhaps TRBD2 (5 bases). Germline V gene sequence: CDR1 SGHNT, CDR2 YYREEE (reference sequence). The CDR3 runs 13 residues. V was cut by 4 bases and J by 3 bases, with 9 bases left in between. CDR3 coding DNA: TGTGCCAGCAGCCTTAAGCGGACAGATACGCAGTATTTT. Protein sequence: CASSLKRTDTQYF.

The chain couples TRBV4-3 to TRBJ1-2, with D tentatively TRBD1 (5 bases). Per the germline V gene, CDR1 is LGHNA and CDR2 is YSLEER. The CDR3 sequence is 16 residues long. Trimming removed 0 bases from V and 4 bases from J, with 15 bases in between. The CDR3 nucleotides read TGCGCCAGCAGCCAAGATGGGAGACAGTTTTCCTATGGCTACACCTTC. Its protein is CASSQDGRQFSYGYTF.

V usage is TRBV27 and J usage is TRBJ2-5; 13 positions match TRBD2. After removal of 3 bases from V and 5 bases from J, the junction contained 6 bases not matched to a gene. The CDR3 has 16 amino acids. The germline gives CDR1 MNHEY, CDR2 SMNVEV (reference sequence). CDR3 sequence: CASSFGLAGVGETQYF. CDR3 coding DNA: TGTGCCAGCAGTTTTGGACTAGCGGGAGTAGGGGAGACCCAGTACTTC.

The chain carries TRBV19 and TRBJ2-7; D possibly uses TRBD1 or TRBD2 (5 bases each). Germline V CDR1 and CDR2: LNHDA, SQIVND (reference sequence). The CDR3 consists of 13 residues. The V and J ends lost 5 bases and 5 bases respectively, with 13 bases between them. The CDR3 DNA sequence: TGTGCCAGTAGTCTCCGGGACGACCACGAGCAGTACTTC. Translating gives CASSLRDDHEQYF.

This chain uses TRBV28 with TRBJ1-1; 7 bases match TRBD1. The CDR3 spans 19 residues. With 0 bases clipped from V and 0 bases from J, the junction kept 13 bases outside the gene matches. Per the germline V gene, CDR1 is MDHEN and CDR2 is SYDVKM. The CDR3 bases are TGTGCCAGCAGTTTATGGCTTTACGGGACAGCAACAATGAACACTGAAGCTTTCTTT. This gives the protein CASSLWLYGTATMNTEAFF.

CDR3 coding DNA: TGTGCCAGCAGCCAGGGAATGCAGGCCGCCCGGGGGACCCAGTACTTC. Translated, it gives CASSQGMQAARGTQYF. V usage is TRBV5-5 and J usage is TRBJ2-5; either TRBD1 or TRBD2 may supply D (5 bases each). Trimming removed 4 bases from V and 7 bases from J, with 23 bases in between. The CDR3 runs to 16 residues. CDR1 SGHKS and CDR2 YYEKEE come from the germline V gene (reference sequence).

This sequence joins TRBV7-3 and TRBJ2-3; D unclear. This CDR3 region has 13 residues. Germline-derived CDR1 and CDR2 are SGHTA and FQGTGA. The germline V and J ends were trimmed by 4 bases and 3 bases, with 8 bases remaining between them. CDR3 loop: CASSSGVTDTQYF. DNA for the CDR3: TGTGCCAGCAGCTCTGGAGTAACAGATACGCAGTATTTT.

This chain connects TRBV28 to TRBJ2-7; TRBD1 is a possible D gene (6 bases). Germline V gene data show CDR1 as MDHEN and CDR2 as SYDVKM. This CDR3 is 12 amino acids long. V was cut by 6 bases and J by 4 bases, with 10 bases left in between. In nucleotides, the CDR3 is TGTGCCAGCAGCTGGGACAAGTACGAGCAGTACTTC. It codes for CASSWDKYEQYF.